This T cell receptor beta chain was sequenced during a study of T-cell memory formation after mild COVID-19. TCRdb analysed the 5' RACE reads with MiXCR anew, one entry per CDR3 protein. Of around 300,000 distinct CDR3 sequences in the sample, roughly 15% were seen once. This clonotype turned up a few times. Specimen: PBMCs or a T cell subset sorted from them (not recorded which). The sequence came from a man aged 18-30 years who had mild COVID-19 (a few samples of this study predate the infection). Cell type and time point are not known.

The CDR3 spells CASSYPGGDPYGYTF. CDR3 DNA sequence: TGTGCCAGCAGTTATCCAGGGGGTGATCCCTATGGCTACACCTTC. The chain couples TRBV6-6 to TRBJ1-2, with 7 nucleotides matching TRBD1. Germline V gene data show CDR1 as MNHNY and CDR2 as SVGAGI (reference sequence). The V and J ends lost 3 bases and 4 bases, in that order; junction bases with no gene match: 8. This CDR3 is 15 amino acids long.